This T cell receptor beta chain comes out of a study of blood T cell repertoires in COVID-19. The overall study: Samples representing acute and convalescent COVID-19 were sourced from the United States, Italy and Spain. From T cells, B-cell-depleted T cells, or PBMCs came the material, which was cDNA or gDNA.

Authors' data handling: Reference gene primer amplification yielded estimated nucleated cell counts. The table came from immunoSEQ multiplex PCR; TCRdb's copy has only in-frame clones and leaves some out. V and J calls and clone size are those listed in that table; D and trimming were worked out from the DNA. The sample yields some 61,000 clones, 80% to 90% seen once. Trimming removed 2 bases from V and 3 bases from J, with 7 bases in between. This CDR3 comprises 13 residues. Germline V gene lookup returns CDR1 KGHSH and CDR2 LQKENI. Sequences were obtained from peripheral blood. The receptor was isolated from a man aged 25-45 years with acute or convalescent COVID-19. This chain connects TRBV18 to TRBJ1-2, with D perhaps TRBD1 (5 bases). CDR3 residues: CASSPGGDYGYTF. In DNA form, the CDR3 reads TGTGCCAGCTCACCAGGGGGGGACTATGGCTACACCTTC.